This T cell receptor (beta chain) was recovered during a study of blood T cell repertoires in COVID-19. Turning to the study itself: PBMCs, B-cell-depleted T cells, or T cells were the source of the cDNA or gDNA that made up the material.

TCRdb's copy holds only in-frame clones and misses some; the assay was immunoSEQ multiplex PCR. The top ten clones hold over 7% of a sample with about 180,000 clones, approximately 85% of them seen once. The clonotype was recovered from a woman aged 30 to 39 who had recovered from COVID-19. Sequences were obtained from PBMCs or T cells enriched from blood (not recorded which).

The DNA of the CDR3 is TGCGCCAGCAGCCTCTCTTCCGCAGGGGCTAATGGCTACACCTTC. It translates to CASSLSSAGANGYTF. V gene TRBV4-1 combines with J gene TRBJ1-2; weak D call: TRBD1 (6 bases). Germline V lookup: CDR1 MGHRA, CDR2 YSYEKL. The CDR3 covers 15 residues. The V end was cut by 4 bases, the J end by 6 bases, with 18 bases between.